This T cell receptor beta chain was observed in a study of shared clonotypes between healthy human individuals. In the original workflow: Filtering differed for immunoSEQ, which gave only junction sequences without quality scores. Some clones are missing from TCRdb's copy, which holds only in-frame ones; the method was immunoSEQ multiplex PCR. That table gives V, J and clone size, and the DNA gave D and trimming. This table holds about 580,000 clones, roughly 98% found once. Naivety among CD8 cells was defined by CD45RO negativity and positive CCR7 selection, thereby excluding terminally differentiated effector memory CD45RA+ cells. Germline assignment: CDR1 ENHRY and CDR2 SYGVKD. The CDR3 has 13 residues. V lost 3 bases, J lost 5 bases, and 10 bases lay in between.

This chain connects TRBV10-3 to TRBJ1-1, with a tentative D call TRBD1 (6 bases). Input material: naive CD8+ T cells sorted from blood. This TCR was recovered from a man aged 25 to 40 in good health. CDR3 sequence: CAISDYRATEAFF. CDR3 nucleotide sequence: TGTGCCATCAGTGACTACAGGGCTACTGAAGCTTTCTTT.